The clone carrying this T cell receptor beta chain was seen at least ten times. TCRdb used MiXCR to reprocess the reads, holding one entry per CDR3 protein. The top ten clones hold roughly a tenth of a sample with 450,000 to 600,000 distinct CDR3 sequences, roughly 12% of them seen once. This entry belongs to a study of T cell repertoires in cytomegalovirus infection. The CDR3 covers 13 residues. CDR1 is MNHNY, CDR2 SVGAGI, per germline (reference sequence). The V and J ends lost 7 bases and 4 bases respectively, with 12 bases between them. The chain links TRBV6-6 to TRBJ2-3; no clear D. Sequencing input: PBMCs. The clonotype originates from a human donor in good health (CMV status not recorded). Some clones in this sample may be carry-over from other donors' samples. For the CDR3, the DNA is TGTGCCAGCATCCCAGCCTCTGCAGATACGCAGTATTTT. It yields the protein CASIPASADTQYF.